The rows below give T cell receptor beta chains drawn from one sample of a study of tumor-infiltrating lymphocytes in primary liver carcinoma. Each CDR3 protein gets one entry after TCRdb re-called the multiplex PCR reads with MiXCR. This sample has approximately 60,000 distinct CDR3 sequences; 70% to 85% occur once, and the top ten carry approximately 50%. The specimen was liver tumor tissue from sampling region 2. The receptors come from a man aged 35 to 55 with primary liver carcinoma and hepatitis B virus infection. Both conserved end residues are part of each CDR3. Fields, in order: J gene, D gene, clone size, V gene, CDR3 DNA, CDR3 protein. The D gene is left open where the match is weak. Size values are once, few and many counts, or a class for expanded clones, and some rows have none.

TRBJ1-5,-,-,TRBV10-3,TGTGCCGACAGTGAGTACGAGGGCGATCAGCCCCAGCATTTT,CADSEYEGDQPQHF
TRBJ2-2,-,-,TRBV11-2,TGTGCCAGCAGCACAAACACTGGGGGGCTGTTTTTT,CASSTNTGGLFF
TRBJ2-3,-,-,TRBV12-3/TRBV12-4,TGTACCAACAGTCTTTCCTCGGCGGGACCCACAGATACGCAGTATTTT,CTNSLSSAGPTDTQYF
TRBJ1-4,TRBD1,-,TRBV4-1,TGCGCCAGCTGCCGCACGACAGGGGGGGATGAAAAACTGTTTTTT,CASCRTTGGDEKLFF
TRBJ2-3,-,-,TRBV29-1,TGCAGCGGACGGGAGTCTAGCACAGATACGCAGTATTTT,CSGRESSTDTQYF
TRBJ2-2,-,-,TRBV30,TGTGCCTGGAAAACGGTGGGGAACACCGGGGCGCTGTTTTTT,CAWKTVGNTGALFF
TRBJ2-2,TRBD2,few,TRBV4-2,TGTGCCAACAGCCAAGAAGGAGCGGGAGGTCTCACCGGGGAGCTGTTTTTT,CANSQEGAGGLTGELFF
TRBJ2-5,TRBD2,-,TRBV11-2,TGTACCAACAGCCAAACTCCTGACGGGGGGAAAGAGACTCAGTACTTC,CTNSQTPDGGKETQYF
TRBJ2-5,-,many,TRBV12-3/TRBV12-4,TGTGCCAGCAGTTTTAGGAGCCAAGAGACCCAGTACTTC,CASSFRSQETQYF
TRBJ2-3,-,-,TRBV6-1,TGTGCCAGCAGCTTTCCAGCAGATACGCAGTATTTT,CASSFPADTQYF
TRBJ2-5,-,-,TRBV11-2,TGTGCCAGCAGCTTAGAGTTCAGGGTTGAGACCCAGTACTTC,CASSLEFRVETQYF
TRBJ2-2,-,-,TRBV11-2,TGTGCCAGCAGCTTAGCATCAGGATGGGCGGACACCGAGGAGCTGTTTTTT,CASSLASGWADTEELFF
TRBJ2-3,TRBD2,-,TRBV11-2,TGTGCCAGCAGCTTAGCATCCGGGGGTGAGGTAGCGGGAGATGTGAGTACGCAGTATTTT,CASSLASGGEVAGDVSTQYF
TRBJ1-1,-,-,TRBV6-2/TRBV6-3,TGCGCCAGTCGGCGAGGGGGGATGAAGACTGAAGCTTTCTTT,CASRRGGMKTEAFF
TRBJ2-3,TRBD1,-,TRBV7-8,TGTGCCAGCAGCAAATTACAGGGGCTCCACGGCACAGATACGCAGTATTTT,CASSKLQGLHGTDTQYF
TRBJ2-1,TRBD1,once,TRBV29-1,TGCAGCGGCGCCTTGCCGACAGGGGGTCTCTACAATGAGCAGTTCTTC,CSGALPTGGLYNEQFF
TRBJ2-7,-,-,TRBV4-2,TGTGCCATAAGCCGAGTCGAACGAAGCTCCTTTGGCGAGCAGTACTTC,CAISRVERSSFGEQYF
TRBJ1-6,TRBD1,-,TRBV6-5,TGTGCCAGCAGTTACTCTCAGCATTGGACAGGGAATTCACATCTCCATTTT,CASSYSQHWTGNSHLHF
TRBJ1-2,TRBD1,-,TRBV30,TGTGCCTGGAACTCTGGGGACAGGGAATTTACCTATGGCTACACCTTC,CAWNSGDREFTYGYTF
TRBJ2-1,TRBD2,many,TRBV11-1,TGTGCCAGCAGCCCCCGGGGACTAGCGGGAGTCGGGGAGCAGTTCTTC,CASSPRGLAGVGEQFF
TRBJ2-2,-,once,TRBV10-3,TGTGCCATCAGTGTTGCCGAGTCCGGGGAGTTGTTTTTT,CAISVAESGELFF
TRBJ2-7,-,-,TRBV10-3,TGTGCCATCAGTGTCGGGGAAACAACCTCCTACGAGCAGTACTTT,CAISVGETTSYEQYF
TRBJ2-3,-,-,TRBV10-3,TGTGCCATCATTGCGGAAGGGGGTCCCACTGATACGCAGTATTTT,CAIIAEGGPTDTQYF
TRBJ2-6,TRBD1,many,TRBV28,TGTGCCAGCAGTTCCTTCCTCAGTAGGACAGGGGGAACACCTGGGGCCAACGTCCTGACTTTC,CASSSFLSRTGGTPGANVLTF
TRBJ2-1,-,-,TRBV29-1,TGCAGCGTCCTACTAGCCGACAATGAGCAGTTCTTC,CSVLLADNEQFF
TRBJ2-7,-,many,TRBV29-1,TGCAGCGTTGGGACAGACGAGCAGTACTTC,CSVGTDEQYF
TRBJ2-5,-,-,TRBV6-2/TRBV6-3,TGCGCCAGCAGTCCCAGCAGACAGGCCGAGACCCAGTACTTC,CASSPSRQAETQYF
TRBJ1-2,-,-,TRBV6-1,TGTGCCAGCGGTGAAGGTGTCGGCAGACCTGACTATGGCTACACCTTT,CASGEGVGRPDYGYTF
TRBJ2-3,-,-,TRBV6-1,TGTGTCAGCAGTGAAGCTGGACAAGGTACGCAGTATTTT,CVSSEAGQGTQYF
TRBJ2-7,-,-,TRBV10-2,TGCGTCAGCAGTCCGGGAACATCCTACGATCAGTACTTC,CVSSPGTSYDQYF
TRBJ1-1,TRBD1,-,TRBV11-2,TGTGCCAGCAGCCGCAGACATCTAGGGGACAGAAGTGACACTGAAGCTTTCTTT,CASSRRHLGDRSDTEAFF
TRBJ2-3,-,-,TRBV5-1,TGCGCCAGCAGCTTGGGTGTCGGGGGAGATACGCGGTATTTT,CASSLGVGGDTRYF
TRBJ2-7,-,-,TRBV24-1,TGTACCACCAGTGGCGGTAGTTCCTACGAGCAGTACTTC,CTTSGGSSYEQYF
TRBJ2-7,-,-,TRBV4-3,TGCGCCAGCAGCCAAAGTGGAGTTAGCGGAGCCTACGAGCAATACTTC,CASSQSGVSGAYEQYF
TRBJ2-5,TRBD2,few,TRBV20-1,TGCAGTGCTAGGGGGTTCAGAGGGCTAGCGGGATCAGAGACCCAGTACTTC,CSARGFRGLAGSETQYF